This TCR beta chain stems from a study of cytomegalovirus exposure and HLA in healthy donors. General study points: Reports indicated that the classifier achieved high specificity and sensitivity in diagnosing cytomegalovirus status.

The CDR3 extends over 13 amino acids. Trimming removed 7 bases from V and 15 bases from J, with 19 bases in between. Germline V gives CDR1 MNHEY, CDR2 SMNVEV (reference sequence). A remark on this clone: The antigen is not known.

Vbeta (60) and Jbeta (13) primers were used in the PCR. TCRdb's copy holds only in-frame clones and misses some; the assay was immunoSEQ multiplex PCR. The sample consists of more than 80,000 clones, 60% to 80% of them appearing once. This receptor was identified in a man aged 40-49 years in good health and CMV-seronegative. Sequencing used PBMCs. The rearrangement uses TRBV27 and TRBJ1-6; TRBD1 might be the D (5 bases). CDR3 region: CASTPLGLPVLHF. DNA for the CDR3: TGTGCCAGCACGCCCCTGGGGCTGCCCGTCCTCCACTTT.